A selection of T cell receptor beta chains follows, all from one sample in a study of CD8 T cells in ankylosing spondylitis. TCRdb processed the 5' RACE reads anew with MiXCR; each CDR3 protein has one entry. The sample carries 250,000 or so distinct CDR3 sequences, around 25% recorded once. Sequencing input: blood, either unsorted or a sorted T cell fraction (not recorded which). These receptors all come from a male donor with ankylosing spondylitis or in good health (not recorded which). Each CDR3 is given with its conserved first and last residue. The D gene is left open where the match is weak. A row's size may be missing; if present it is once, few, many or a size class.

j_call: TRBJ2-5
v_call: TRBV29-1
d_call: TRBD2
clone_size: .
cdr3_aa: CSVARTSGSETQYF
cdr3_nt: TGCAGCGTTGCACGTACTAGCGGGTCTGAGACCCAGTACTTC

j_call: TRBJ2-7
v_call: TRBV10-1
d_call: .
clone_size: few
cdr3_aa: CASSEGGPYEQYF
cdr3_nt: TGCGCCAGCAGTGAGGGGGGTCCCTACGAGCAGTACTTC

j_call: TRBJ2-2
v_call: TRBV29-1
d_call: TRBD1
clone_size: many
cdr3_aa: CSAGTGSGELFF
cdr3_nt: TGCAGCGCCGGGACAGGGTCCGGGGAGCTGTTTTTT

j_call: TRBJ2-6
v_call: TRBV28
d_call: TRBD1
clone_size: once
cdr3_aa: CASSFPTGGEFFGANVLTF
cdr3_nt: TGTGCCAGCAGTTTCCCCACAGGGGGCGAGTTCTTTGGGGCCAACGTCCTGACTTTC

j_call: TRBJ2-7
v_call: TRBV20-1
d_call: TRBD1
clone_size: .
cdr3_aa: CSAQWEGSGQGTEQYF
cdr3_nt: TGCAGTGCTCAGTGGGAGGGGTCCGGACAGGGGACCGAGCAGTACTTC

j_call: TRBJ2-5
v_call: TRBV18
d_call: TRBD1
clone_size: .
cdr3_aa: CASSPRQGREETQYF
cdr3_nt: TGTGCCAGCTCGCCCCGACAGGGACGGGAAGAGACCCAGTACTTC

j_call: TRBJ1-1
v_call: TRBV29-1
d_call: .
clone_size: few
cdr3_aa: CSVPEGSRTEAFF
cdr3_nt: TGCAGCGTCCCCGAAGGGAGTCGGACTGAAGCTTTCTTT

j_call: TRBJ2-7
v_call: TRBV12-3/TRBV12-4
d_call: .
clone_size: many
cdr3_aa: CASSDGGTLYEQYF
cdr3_nt: TGTGCCAGCAGTGACGGAGGGACTTTGTACGAGCAGTACTTC

j_call: TRBJ1-2
v_call: TRBV20-1
d_call: .
clone_size: few
cdr3_aa: CSAESQGNGYTF
cdr3_nt: TGCAGTGCGGAGAGTCAGGGTAATGGCTACACCTTC

j_call: TRBJ2-1
v_call: TRBV10-3
d_call: TRBD2
clone_size: .
cdr3_aa: CAIRTSGGSDEQFF
cdr3_nt: TGTGCCATCAGAACTAGCGGGGGGTCTGATGAGCAGTTCTTC

j_call: TRBJ1-1
v_call: TRBV29-1
d_call: .
clone_size: .
cdr3_aa: CSVHKGLGNTEAFF
cdr3_nt: TGCAGCGTTCACAAAGGGCTTGGGAACACTGAAGCTTTCTTT

j_call: TRBJ2-7
v_call: TRBV12-3/TRBV12-4
d_call: .
clone_size: .
cdr3_aa: CDSSTTGGQRYEQYF
cdr3_nt: TGTGACAGCAGCACAACCGGGGGGCAGAGGTACGAGCAGTACTTC

j_call: TRBJ2-5
v_call: TRBV7-6
d_call: TRBD2
clone_size: few
cdr3_aa: CASSTGTSGAVKAQYF
cdr3_nt: TGTGCCAGCAGCACCGGGACTAGCGGGGCAGTCAAGGCCCAGTACTTC

j_call: TRBJ2-6
v_call: TRBV29-1
d_call: .
clone_size: few
cdr3_aa: CSDVGGWSGANVLTF
cdr3_nt: TGCAGCGACGTGGGGGGATGGTCAGGGGCCAACGTCCTGACTTTC

j_call: TRBJ2-7
v_call: TRBV20-1
d_call: .
clone_size: many
cdr3_aa: CSARGDLYEQYF
cdr3_nt: TGCAGTGCTAGGGGGGATCTTTACGAGCAGTACTTC

j_call: TRBJ2-5
v_call: TRBV20-1
d_call: .
clone_size: many
cdr3_aa: CSAPKDGGAGETQYF
cdr3_nt: TGCAGTGCCCCGAAGGACGGGGGAGCGGGAGAGACCCAGTACTTC

j_call: TRBJ2-7
v_call: TRBV10-3
d_call: .
clone_size: few
cdr3_aa: CAIRLTGASYEQYF
cdr3_nt: TGTGCCATCAGGCTGACGGGGGCTTCCTACGAGCAGTACTTC

j_call: TRBJ2-1
v_call: TRBV4-2
d_call: .
clone_size: .
cdr3_aa: CASSQVGSYNEQFF
cdr3_nt: TGTGCCAGCAGCCAAGTGGGCTCCTACAATGAGCAGTTCTTC

j_call: TRBJ1-4
v_call: TRBV2
d_call: .
clone_size: many
cdr3_aa: CAQKRSWRGPTNEKLFF
cdr3_nt: TGTGCCCAAAAGCGGTCCTGGCGAGGGCCCACTAATGAAAAACTGTTTTTT

j_call: TRBJ1-2
v_call: TRBV29-1
d_call: .
clone_size: few
cdr3_aa: CSAVDRTYGYTF
cdr3_nt: TGCAGCGCCGTGGACAGAACCTATGGCTACACCTTC

j_call: TRBJ2-1
v_call: TRBV5-5
d_call: .
clone_size: few
cdr3_aa: CASSFASYNEQFF
cdr3_nt: TGTGCCAGCAGTTTCGCCAGCTACAATGAGCAGTTCTTC

j_call: TRBJ2-6
v_call: TRBV20-1
d_call: .
clone_size: few
cdr3_aa: CSAGGPFSGANVLTF
cdr3_nt: TGCAGTGCCGGGGGACCATTCTCTGGGGCCAACGTCCTGACTTTC

j_call: TRBJ1-4
v_call: TRBV29-1
d_call: .
clone_size: many
cdr3_aa: CSVDLGQGEKLFF
cdr3_nt: TGCAGCGTTGATTTGGGGCAGGGTGAAAAACTGTTTTTT

j_call: TRBJ2-7
v_call: TRBV25-1
d_call: .
clone_size: .
cdr3_aa: CASSEQQGRDEQYF
cdr3_nt: TGTGCCAGCAGTGAACAACAGGGAAGGGACGAGCAGTACTTC

j_call: TRBJ1-1
v_call: TRBV29-1
d_call: .
clone_size: few
cdr3_aa: CSVKGVNTEAFF
cdr3_nt: TGCAGCGTGAAGGGGGTGAACACTGAAGCTTTCTTT

j_call: TRBJ2-1
v_call: TRBV11-2
d_call: .
clone_size: .
cdr3_aa: CASKDNEQFF
cdr3_nt: TGTGCCAGCAAGGACAATGAGCAGTTCTTC

j_call: TRBJ1-1
v_call: TRBV20-1
d_call: .
clone_size: few
cdr3_aa: CSARDLGGHRAETEAFF
cdr3_nt: TGCAGTGCTAGAGATCTTGGTGGACACCGGGCGGAAACTGAAGCTTTCTTT

j_call: TRBJ2-3
v_call: TRBV20-1
d_call: TRBD2
clone_size: few
cdr3_aa: CSASLAELTDTQYF
cdr3_nt: TGCAGTGCTAGCCTAGCGGAACTCACAGATACGCAGTATTTT

j_call: TRBJ2-3
v_call: TRBV20-1
d_call: TRBD1
clone_size: many
cdr3_aa: CSAGQVRADTQYF
cdr3_nt: TGCAGTGCCGGACAGGTCAGGGCAGATACGCAGTATTTT

j_call: TRBJ2-6
v_call: TRBV20-1
d_call: TRBD1
clone_size: .
cdr3_aa: CSASDRVGANVLTF
cdr3_nt: TGCAGTGCTAGCGACAGGGTTGGGGCCAACGTCCTGACTTTC

j_call: TRBJ2-7
v_call: TRBV6-5
d_call: TRBD2
clone_size: .
cdr3_aa: CASSYAAGGRLYEQYF
cdr3_nt: TGTGCCAGCAGTTACGCCGCGGGAGGCCGTCTGTACGAGCAGTACTTC

j_call: TRBJ2-1
v_call: TRBV29-1
d_call: TRBD1
clone_size: .
cdr3_aa: CSVEVGDSHYNEQFF
cdr3_nt: TGCAGCGTTGAAGTAGGGGACAGCCATTACAATGAGCAGTTCTTC

j_call: TRBJ2-1
v_call: TRBV5-1
d_call: .
clone_size: .
cdr3_aa: CASSLDRVHEQFF
cdr3_nt: TGCGCCAGCAGCTTGGACAGGGTGCATGAGCAGTTCTTC

j_call: TRBJ1-1
v_call: TRBV12-3/TRBV12-4
d_call: .
clone_size: many
cdr3_aa: CASAKGQEAFF
cdr3_nt: TGTGCCAGCGCGAAGGGGCAAGAAGCTTTCTTT

j_call: TRBJ2-7
v_call: TRBV5-4
d_call: .
clone_size: .
cdr3_aa: CASSSGTDDLEYF
cdr3_nt: TGTGCCAGCAGCTCCGGGACGGACGACCTGGAGTACTTC

j_call: TRBJ2-1
v_call: TRBV10-3
d_call: .
clone_size: .
cdr3_aa: CAISESTGRETYNEQFF
cdr3_nt: TGTGCCATCAGTGAGTCGACGGGACGGGAAACCTACAATGAGCAGTTCTTC

j_call: TRBJ2-3
v_call: TRBV5-6
d_call: .
clone_size: .
cdr3_aa: CASSFRNTQYF
cdr3_nt: TGTGCCAGCAGCTTTAGGAATACGCAGTATTTT

j_call: TRBJ1-2
v_call: TRBV10-2
d_call: .
clone_size: .
cdr3_aa: CASAGELYGYTF
cdr3_nt: TGCGCCAGCGCAGGGGAACTCTATGGCTACACCTTC

j_call: TRBJ2-5
v_call: TRBV29-1
d_call: TRBD2
clone_size: many
cdr3_aa: CSVERGAGETQYF
cdr3_nt: TGCAGCGTTGAGCGGGGGGCAGGCGAGACCCAGTACTTC

j_call: TRBJ1-4
v_call: TRBV6-1
d_call: .
clone_size: many
cdr3_aa: CASSEVRGLDKKLFF
cdr3_nt: TGTGCCAGCAGTGAAGTCCGGGGGCTGGATAAAAAACTGTTTTTT

j_call: TRBJ2-1
v_call: TRBV5-1
d_call: TRBD2
clone_size: few
cdr3_aa: CASSLIAGGRNEQFF
cdr3_nt: TGCGCCAGCAGTCTGATAGCGGGGGGCCGCAATGAGCAGTTCTTC

j_call: TRBJ2-6
v_call: TRBV3-1
d_call: .
clone_size: .
cdr3_aa: CASSETHGANVLTF
cdr3_nt: TGTGCCAGCAGCGAGACCCATGGGGCCAACGTCCTGACTTTC

j_call: TRBJ2-3
v_call: TRBV10-3
d_call: .
clone_size: few
cdr3_aa: CAISVVGDPTDTQYF
cdr3_nt: TGTGCCATCAGTGTTGTGGGGGACCCCACAGATACGCAGTATTTT

j_call: TRBJ2-5
v_call: TRBV10-3
d_call: .
clone_size: .
cdr3_aa: CATKSSGETQYF
cdr3_nt: TGTGCCACCAAAAGTAGTGGGGAGACCCAGTACTTC

j_call: TRBJ2-1
v_call: TRBV29-1
d_call: TRBD2
clone_size: .
cdr3_aa: CSVRGLAGTPVYNEQFF
cdr3_nt: TGCAGCGTTAGGGGACTAGCGGGGACGCCGGTCTACAATGAGCAGTTCTTC

j_call: TRBJ1-1
v_call: TRBV12-3/TRBV12-4
d_call: TRBD1
clone_size: many
cdr3_aa: CASRPRGGTEAFF
cdr3_nt: TGTGCCAGCAGACCCAGGGGGGGCACTGAAGCTTTCTTT

j_call: TRBJ2-5
v_call: TRBV29-1
d_call: .
clone_size: many
cdr3_aa: CSATVQETQYF
cdr3_nt: TGCAGCGCGACAGTTCAAGAGACCCAGTACTTC

j_call: TRBJ2-3
v_call: TRBV2
d_call: .
clone_size: .
cdr3_aa: CASSEGEHDTQYF
cdr3_nt: TGTGCCAGCAGTGAGGGTGAACACGATACGCAGTATTTT

j_call: TRBJ2-7
v_call: TRBV2
d_call: .
clone_size: few
cdr3_aa: CASSPSPGASYEQYF
cdr3_nt: TGTGCCAGCAGTCCATCGCCGGGGGCATCCTACGAGCAGTACTTC

j_call: TRBJ1-1
v_call: TRBV6-1
d_call: TRBD1
clone_size: .
cdr3_aa: CASRDHGTGGEAFF
cdr3_nt: TGTGCCAGCCGCGACCACGGAACAGGGGGAGAAGCTTTCTTT

j_call: TRBJ2-5
v_call: TRBV7-6
d_call: .
clone_size: many
cdr3_aa: CASSEEGVGQETQYF
cdr3_nt: TGTGCCAGCAGCGAAGAGGGTGTGGGGCAAGAGACCCAGTACTTC

j_call: TRBJ2-2
v_call: TRBV6-4
d_call: .
clone_size: many
cdr3_aa: CASRGHPDTGELFF
cdr3_nt: TGTGCCAGCAGAGGACACCCGGACACCGGGGAGCTGTTTTTT

j_call: TRBJ2-5
v_call: TRBV6-5
d_call: TRBD2
clone_size: .
cdr3_aa: CASSFEGRGKETQYF
cdr3_nt: TGTGCCAGCAGTTTCGAGGGGAGGGGAAAAGAGACCCAGTACTTC

j_call: TRBJ2-1
v_call: TRBV20-1
d_call: TRBD2
clone_size: few
cdr3_aa: CSARDDSSGGSRGTYNEQFF
cdr3_nt: TGCAGTGCTAGAGACGACTCTAGCGGGGGAAGTAGGGGGACCTACAATGAGCAGTTCTTC

j_call: TRBJ1-6
v_call: TRBV20-1
d_call: .
clone_size: many
cdr3_aa: CSARLLTDLSPLHF
cdr3_nt: TGCAGTGCTAGACTCTTGACTGATCTTTCACCCCTCCACTTT

j_call: TRBJ1-2
v_call: TRBV10-3
d_call: TRBD1
clone_size: many
cdr3_aa: CAIRTLGQGIGYTF
cdr3_nt: TGTGCCATCAGAACGCTGGGACAGGGGATCGGCTACACCTTC

j_call: TRBJ2-7
v_call: TRBV20-1
d_call: .
clone_size: .
cdr3_aa: CSAPRTDTYEQYF
cdr3_nt: TGCAGTGCCCCTAGGACAGATACCTACGAGCAGTACTTC

j_call: TRBJ2-2
v_call: TRBV18
d_call: TRBD1
clone_size: .
cdr3_aa: CASSPGQGASTGELFF
cdr3_nt: TGTGCCAGCTCACCTGGACAGGGGGCAAGCACCGGGGAGCTGTTTTTT

j_call: TRBJ1-1
v_call: TRBV12-3/TRBV12-4
d_call: TRBD1
clone_size: .
cdr3_aa: CASSARQGGTEAFF
cdr3_nt: TGTGCCAGCAGTGCCCGACAGGGAGGGACTGAAGCTTTCTTT